The 16 T cell receptor beta chains below all came from one sample that was sequenced in a study of T-cell memory formation after mild COVID-19. TCRdb processed the 5' RACE reads anew with MiXCR; each CDR3 protein has one entry. The table lists roughly 350,000 distinct CDR3 sequences, around 15% of them singletons, with 22% in the top ten. The sample was PBMCs or a T cell subset sorted from them (not recorded which). Source of these receptors: a man younger than 35 who had mild COVID-19 (a few samples of this study predate the infection). Cell type and time point are not known.

This clonotype came up a few times. The chain couples TRBV18 to TRBJ2-6; tentatively, D is TRBD1 or TRBD2 (5 bases each). Trimming took off 8 bases at V and 2 bases at J, with 16 bases between the two ends. CDR3 length: 16 amino acids. Germline V CDR1 and CDR2: KGHSH, LQKENI. CDR3 bases: TGTGCCAGCGCATCCAGTCGGGGCGCTGGGGCCAACGTCCTGACTTTC. It codes for CASASSRGAGANVLTF.

This clonotype turned up a few times. V is TRBV20-1 and J is TRBJ2-1, with a weak D call TRBD1 (6 bases). Trimming took 5 bases from V and 8 from J, leaving 10 bases between them. Looked up from germline, CDR1 is DFQATT and CDR2 is SNEGSKA (reference sequence). CDR3 size: 11 residues. CDR3 in amino acids: CSALGADEQFF. The CDR3 DNA is TGCAGTGCTCTGGGGGCGGATGAGCAGTTCTTC.

J is TRBJ2-1 and V is TRBV7-9, with D perhaps TRBD1 (5 bases). The CDR3 is made up of 15 amino acids. The ends were cut back, 5 bases at V and 2 bases at J, with 13 bases in the middle. CDR1 and CDR2 from the germline V gene are SEHNR and FQNEAQ (reference sequence). The DNA of the CDR3 is TGTGCCAGCAGCCGACAAGGGGTGGCCTACAATGAGCAGTTCTTC. Protein sequence: CASSRQGVAYNEQFF.

This chain uses TRBV6-6 with TRBJ2-5; D is possibly TRBD2 (5 bases). V lost 6 bases and J 3 bases, leaving 5 bases between the germline ends. The length of the CDR3 is 11 residues. From germline, CDR1 is MNHNY and CDR2 SVGAGI (reference sequence). CDR3 region: CASSGKETQYF. CDR3 bases: TGTGCCAGCAGCGGGAAAGAGACCCAGTACTTC.

This chain connects TRBV25-1 to TRBJ1-1; D not resolved. There are 11 residues in the CDR3. Per germline, CDR1 MGHDK and CDR2 SYGVNS. V dropped 7 bases and J dropped 7 bases, with 10 bases sitting between them. CDR3 in DNA: TGTGCCAGCACCGCGGGGATTGAAGCTTTCTTT. Its translation is CASTAGIEAFF.

This clonotype was counted many times. The chain employs TRBV6-5 and TRBJ2-7; 9 bases are a match to TRBD2. The germline V gene encodes CDR1 MNHEY and CDR2 SVGAGI. Trimming at V came to 0 bases and at J to 3 bases, leaving 0 bases not matched to a gene. CDR3 size: 14 residues. In nucleotides, the CDR3 is TGTGCCAGCAGTTACTCTAGCGGGGGCTACGAGCAGTACTTC. It encodes CASSYSSGGYEQYF.

This rearrangement joins TRBV6-6 to TRBJ1-4; perhaps TRBD1 as D (5 bases). Germline lookup yields CDR1 MNHNY and CDR2 SVGAGI (reference sequence). This CDR3 comprises 15 residues. Between the trimmed V and J ends, which lost 5 bases and 4 bases, there was a span of 14 bases. CDR3 in amino acids: CASSKLGAYNEKLFF. CDR3 nucleotides: TGTGCCAGCAGTAAACTCGGGGCCTATAATGAAAAACTGTTTTTT.

This clonotype has more than one count but fewer than ten. The chain links TRBV18 to TRBJ2-7; perhaps TRBD1 as D (5 bases). The CDR3 has 14 amino acids. The V gene's germline CDR1 is KGHSH and CDR2 LQKENI. Between the trimmed V and J ends, which lost 2 bases and 0 bases, there was a span of 8 bases. CDR3 sequence reads: CASSPRGTSYEQYF. CDR3 in DNA: TGTGCCAGCTCACCAAGGGGCACCTCCTACGAGCAGTACTTC.

In its sample, this clonotype was seen a few times. The chain carries TRBV27 and TRBJ2-3; TRBD2 matches at 8 bases. The germline gives CDR1 MNHEY, CDR2 SMNVEV (reference sequence). This CDR3 spans 15 amino acids. Germline trimming cut 3 bases from V and 2 bases from J; bases unmatched to any gene: 4. The CDR3 DNA reads as TGTGCCAGCAGTTTCATAGCGGGGACCACAGATACGCAGTATTTT. Amino acids: CASSFIAGTTDTQYF.

The table lists this clonotype with many counts. J is TRBJ1-5 and V is TRBV7-8; D gene unclear. The V end was cut by 1 base, the J end by 4 bases, with 8 bases between. CDR1 and CDR2 (germline): SGHVS, FQNEAQ. This CDR3 contains 14 residues. In nucleotides, the CDR3 is TGTGCCAGCAGCTTAGGCAGCCGTAATCAGCCCCAGCATTTT. The encoded protein is CASSLGSRNQPQHF.

The V call is TRBV20-1, the J call TRBJ1-1; 7 bases map to TRBD1. Per germline, CDR1 DFQATT and CDR2 SNEGSKA (reference sequence). CDR3 length equals 13 residues. The junction had 11 bases not matched to a gene; V was cut back by 5 bases and J by 8 bases. The chain's CDR3 is CSAQSGTAPEAFF. The DNA of the CDR3 is TGCAGTGCTCAATCCGGGACAGCTCCCGAAGCTTTCTTT.

The chain employs TRBV20-1 and TRBJ2-1; 12 bases are shared with TRBD2. The germline V gene encodes CDR1 DFQATT and CDR2 SNEGSKA (reference sequence). This CDR3 region has 16 residues. V shed 2 bases, J shed 10 bases, and the junction held 12 bases outside the gene matches. CDR3 coding DNA: TGCAGTGCTAGACCTCCGCTAGCGGGGGGGCTTGAGGAGCAGTTCTTC. This translates into CSARPPLAGGLEEQFF.

The V call is TRBV4-3, the J call TRBJ1-6, with D perhaps matching TRBD1 (6 bases). From germline, CDR1 is LGHNA and CDR2 YSLEER. The CDR3 is 13 residues long. Trimming stripped 2 bases from V and 10 bases from J, with 9 bases between. The CDR3 DNA follows: TGCGCCAGCAGCCAACACAGGGAATCACCCCTCCACTTT. Translating it yields CASSQHRESPLHF.

CDR3 in amino acids: CASQAGSGEKLFF. The CDR3 DNA follows: TGTGCCAGCCAGGCGGGTTCGGGTGAAAAACTGTTTTTT. This chain uses TRBV18 with TRBJ1-4; D call uncertain. Trimming took off 8 bases at V and 7 bases at J, with 14 bases between the two ends. This CDR3 comprises 13 residues. From germline, CDR1 is KGHSH and CDR2 LQKENI.

The rearrangement joins TRBV28 to TRBJ2-5; D unresolved. CDR3 size: 13 residues. The V gene lost 5 bases and the J gene lost 3 bases, with 10 bases spanning the gap. Germline lookup yields CDR1 MDHEN and CDR2 SYDVKM. The CDR3 loop is CASSPGFKETQYF. Here the CDR3 DNA reads TGTGCCAGCAGTCCCGGGTTTAAAGAGACCCAGTACTTC.

This clonotype was picked up a small number of times. The chain combines TRBV5-5 with TRBJ1-5, with TRBD1 matching 9 bases. V gave up 1 base and J gave up 5 bases; unmatched junction bases: 10. Germline V gives CDR1 SGHKS, CDR2 YYEKEE (reference sequence). CDR3 size: 17 residues. The CDR3: CASSLRVGTGLHQPQHF. The CDR3 DNA reads TGTGCCAGCAGCTTGCGAGTCGGGACAGGGCTCCATCAGCCCCAGCATTTT.